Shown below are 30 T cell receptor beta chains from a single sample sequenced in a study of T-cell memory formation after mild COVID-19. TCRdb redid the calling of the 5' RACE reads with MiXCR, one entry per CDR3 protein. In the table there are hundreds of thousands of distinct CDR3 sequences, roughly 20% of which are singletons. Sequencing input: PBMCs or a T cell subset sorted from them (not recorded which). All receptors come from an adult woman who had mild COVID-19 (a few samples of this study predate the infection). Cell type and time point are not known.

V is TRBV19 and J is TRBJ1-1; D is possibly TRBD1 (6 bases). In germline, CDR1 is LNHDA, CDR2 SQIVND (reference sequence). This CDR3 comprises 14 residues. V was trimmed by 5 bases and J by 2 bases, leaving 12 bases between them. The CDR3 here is CASSVGQPNTEAFF. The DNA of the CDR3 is TGTGCCAGTAGTGTGGGACAACCTAACACTGAAGCTTTCTTT.

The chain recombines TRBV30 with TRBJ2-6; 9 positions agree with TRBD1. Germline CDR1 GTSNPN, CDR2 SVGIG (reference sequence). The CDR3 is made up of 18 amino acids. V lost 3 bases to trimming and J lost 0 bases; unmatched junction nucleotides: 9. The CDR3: CAWSESGTGFSGANVLTF. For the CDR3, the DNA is TGTGCCTGGAGCGAATCCGGGACAGGGTTCTCTGGGGCCAACGTCCTGACTTTC.

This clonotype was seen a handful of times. Written as DNA, the CDR3 is TGTGCCAGCAGCCCCGGGACTGCACTGGGGGAGCAGTACTTC. Its translation: CASSPGTALGEQYF. This chain uses TRBV7-2 with TRBJ2-7; tentatively, D is TRBD2 (6 bases). Trimming left V 5 bases short and J 7 bases short, with 18 bases between. The V gene's germline CDR1 is SGHTA and CDR2 FQGNSA. CDR3 size: 14 residues. The variable domain in full, completed from reference TRBV7-2 and TRBJ2-7, reads GAGVSQSPSNKVTEKGKDVELRCDPISGHTALYWYRQSLGQGLEFLIYFQGNSAPDKSGLPSDRFSAERTGGSVSTLTIQRTQQEDSAVYLCASSPGTALGEQYFGPGTRLTVT.

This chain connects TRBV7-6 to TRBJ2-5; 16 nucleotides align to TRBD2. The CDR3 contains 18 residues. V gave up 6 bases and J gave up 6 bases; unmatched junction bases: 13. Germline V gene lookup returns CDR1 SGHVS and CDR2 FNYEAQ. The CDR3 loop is CASSLPGTSGGAGKTQYF. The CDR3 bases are TGTGCCAGCAGTCTACCCGGGACTAGCGGGGGGGCCGGGAAGACCCAGTACTTC.

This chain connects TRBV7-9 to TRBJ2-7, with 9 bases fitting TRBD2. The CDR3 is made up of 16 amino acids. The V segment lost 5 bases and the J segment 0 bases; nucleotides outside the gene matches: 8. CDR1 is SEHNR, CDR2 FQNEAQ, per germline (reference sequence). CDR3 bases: TGTGCCAGCAGCCTCCCTTCTAGCGGGGTCTCCTACGAGCAGTACTTC. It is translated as CASSLPSSGVSYEQYF.

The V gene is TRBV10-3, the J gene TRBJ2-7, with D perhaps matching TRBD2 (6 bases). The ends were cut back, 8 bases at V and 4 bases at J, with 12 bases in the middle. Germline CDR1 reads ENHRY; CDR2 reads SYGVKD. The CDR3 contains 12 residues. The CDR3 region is CAISQTSYEQYF. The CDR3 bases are TGTGCCATCTCCCAGACTAGTTACGAGCAGTACTTC.

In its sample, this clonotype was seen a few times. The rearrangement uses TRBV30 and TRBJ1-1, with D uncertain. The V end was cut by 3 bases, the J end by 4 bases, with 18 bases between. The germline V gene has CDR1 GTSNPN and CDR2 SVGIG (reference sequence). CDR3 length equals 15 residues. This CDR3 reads CAWRVQFGSSTEAFF. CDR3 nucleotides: TGTGCCTGGAGGGTACAATTCGGTAGCAGCACTGAAGCTTTCTTT.

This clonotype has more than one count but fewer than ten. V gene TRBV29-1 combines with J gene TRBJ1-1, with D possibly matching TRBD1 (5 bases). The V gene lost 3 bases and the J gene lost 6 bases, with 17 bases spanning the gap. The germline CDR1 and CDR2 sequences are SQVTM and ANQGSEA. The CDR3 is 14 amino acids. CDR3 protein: CSVEVPGKMAEAFF. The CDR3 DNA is TGCAGCGTTGAGGTCCCAGGGAAGATGGCTGAAGCTTTCTTT. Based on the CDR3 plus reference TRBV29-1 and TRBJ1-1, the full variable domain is SAVISQKPSRDICQRGTSLTIQCQVDSQVTMMFWYRQQPGQSLTLIATANQGSEATYESGFVIDKFPISRPNLTFSTLTVSNMSPEDSSIYLCSVEVPGKMAEAFFGQGTRLTVV.

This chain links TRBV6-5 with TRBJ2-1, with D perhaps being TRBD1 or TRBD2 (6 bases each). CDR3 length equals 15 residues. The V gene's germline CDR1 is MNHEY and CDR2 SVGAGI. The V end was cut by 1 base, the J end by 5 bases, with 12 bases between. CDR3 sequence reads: CASSYFGGLNNEQFF. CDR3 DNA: TGTGCCAGCAGTTACTTTGGGGGGCTCAACAATGAGCAGTTCTTC.

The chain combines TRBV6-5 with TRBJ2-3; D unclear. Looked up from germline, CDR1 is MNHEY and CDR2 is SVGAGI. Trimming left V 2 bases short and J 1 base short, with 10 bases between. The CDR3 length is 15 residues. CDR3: CASSYGPEGTDTQYF. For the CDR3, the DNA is TGTGCCAGCAGTTACGGGCCTGAGGGCACAGATACGCAGTATTTT.

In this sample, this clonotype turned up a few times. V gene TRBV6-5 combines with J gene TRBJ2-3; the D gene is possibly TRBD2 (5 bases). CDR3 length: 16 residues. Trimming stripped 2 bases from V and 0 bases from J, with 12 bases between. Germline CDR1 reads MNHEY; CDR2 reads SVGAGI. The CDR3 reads CASSYRSDSSTDTQYF. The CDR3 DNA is TGTGCCAGCAGTTACAGGTCGGACTCTAGCACAGATACGCAGTATTTT.

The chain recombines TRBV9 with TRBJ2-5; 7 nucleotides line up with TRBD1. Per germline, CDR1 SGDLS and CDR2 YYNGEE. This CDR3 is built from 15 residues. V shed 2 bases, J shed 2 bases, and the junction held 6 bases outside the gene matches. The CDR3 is CASSVEGADQETQYF. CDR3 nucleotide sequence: TGTGCCAGCAGCGTTGAGGGGGCTGATCAAGAGACCCAGTACTTC.

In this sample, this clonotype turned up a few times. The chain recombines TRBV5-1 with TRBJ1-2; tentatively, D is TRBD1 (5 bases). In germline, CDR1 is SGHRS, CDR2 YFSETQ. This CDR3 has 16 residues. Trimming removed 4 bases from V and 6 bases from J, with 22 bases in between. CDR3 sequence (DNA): TGCGCCAGCAGCCCGGGATGGGGCGGGGGATCGGATGGCTACACCTTC. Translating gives CASSPGWGGGSDGYTF.

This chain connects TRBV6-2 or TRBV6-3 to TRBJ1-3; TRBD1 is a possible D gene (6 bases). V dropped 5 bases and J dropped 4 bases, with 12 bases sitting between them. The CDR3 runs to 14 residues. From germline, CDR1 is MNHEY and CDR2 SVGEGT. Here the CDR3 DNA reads TGTGCCAGCAGTCTCGGGACATACGGAAACACCATATATTTT. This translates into CASSLGTYGNTIYF.

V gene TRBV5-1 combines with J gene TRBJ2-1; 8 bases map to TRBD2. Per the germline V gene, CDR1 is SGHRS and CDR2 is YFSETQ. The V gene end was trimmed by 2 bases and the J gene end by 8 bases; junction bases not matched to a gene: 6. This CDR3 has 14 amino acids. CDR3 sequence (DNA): TGCGCCAGCAGCTTTTCGCGGGGGGACGATGAGCAGTTCTTC. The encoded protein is CASSFSRGDDEQFF.

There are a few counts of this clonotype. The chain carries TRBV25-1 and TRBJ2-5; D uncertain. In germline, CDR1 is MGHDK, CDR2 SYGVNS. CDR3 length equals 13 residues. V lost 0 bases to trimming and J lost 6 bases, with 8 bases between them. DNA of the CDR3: TGTGCCAGCAGTGAATATGTCGGAAAGACCCAGTACTTC. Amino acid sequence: CASSEYVGKTQYF.

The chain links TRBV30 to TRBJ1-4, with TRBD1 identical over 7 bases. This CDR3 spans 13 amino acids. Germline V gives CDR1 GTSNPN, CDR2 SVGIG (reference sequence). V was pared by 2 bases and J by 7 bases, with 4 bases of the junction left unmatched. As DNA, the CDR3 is TGTGCCTGGAGTCCAGGGGGGATTGAAAAACTGTTTTTT. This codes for CAWSPGGIEKLFF.

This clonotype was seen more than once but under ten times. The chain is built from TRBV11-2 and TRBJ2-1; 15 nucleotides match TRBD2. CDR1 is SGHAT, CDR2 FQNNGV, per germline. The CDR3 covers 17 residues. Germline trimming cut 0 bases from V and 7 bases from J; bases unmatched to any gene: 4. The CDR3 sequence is CASSLDTGLAGGNEQFF. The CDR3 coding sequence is TGTGCCAGCAGCTTAGATACTGGACTAGCGGGAGGGAATGAGCAGTTCTTC.

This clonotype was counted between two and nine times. As DNA, the CDR3 is TGTGCCAGCAGCGACGGGACTTCCCAAGAGACCCAGTACTTC. Protein: CASSDGTSQETQYF. V gene TRBV6-5 combines with J gene TRBJ2-5; perhaps TRBD2 as D (6 bases). This CDR3 region has 14 residues. V lost 6 bases to trimming and J lost 1 base, with 12 bases between them. Germline V gene lookup returns CDR1 MNHEY and CDR2 SVGAGI.

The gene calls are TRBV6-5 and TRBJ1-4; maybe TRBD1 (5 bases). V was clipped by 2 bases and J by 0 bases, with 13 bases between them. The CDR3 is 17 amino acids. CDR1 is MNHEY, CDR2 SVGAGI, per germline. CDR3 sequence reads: CASSYRGRAPTNEKLFF. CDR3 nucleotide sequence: TGTGCCAGCAGTTACAGGGGCAGGGCCCCAACTAATGAAAAACTGTTTTTT.

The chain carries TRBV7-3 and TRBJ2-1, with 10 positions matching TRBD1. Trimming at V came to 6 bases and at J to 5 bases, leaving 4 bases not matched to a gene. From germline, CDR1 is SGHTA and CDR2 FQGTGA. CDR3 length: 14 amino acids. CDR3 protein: CASSRDRGHNEQFF. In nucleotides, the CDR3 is TGTGCCAGCAGTCGGGACAGGGGTCACAATGAGCAGTTCTTC.

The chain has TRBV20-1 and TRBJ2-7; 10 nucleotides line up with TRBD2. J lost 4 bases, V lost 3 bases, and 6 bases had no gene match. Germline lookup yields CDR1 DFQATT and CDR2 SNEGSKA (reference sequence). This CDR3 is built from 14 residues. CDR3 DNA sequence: TGCAGTGCTAGGGCTAGCGGGAGAGGGTACGAGCAGTACTTC. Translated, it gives CSARASGRGYEQYF.

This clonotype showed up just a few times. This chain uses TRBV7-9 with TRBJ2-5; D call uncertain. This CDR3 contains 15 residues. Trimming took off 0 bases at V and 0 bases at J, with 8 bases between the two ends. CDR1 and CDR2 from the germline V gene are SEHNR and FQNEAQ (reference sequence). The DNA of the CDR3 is TGTGCCAGCAGCTTAGCGTACGGATACCAAGAGACCCAGTACTTC. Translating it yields CASSLAYGYQETQYF.

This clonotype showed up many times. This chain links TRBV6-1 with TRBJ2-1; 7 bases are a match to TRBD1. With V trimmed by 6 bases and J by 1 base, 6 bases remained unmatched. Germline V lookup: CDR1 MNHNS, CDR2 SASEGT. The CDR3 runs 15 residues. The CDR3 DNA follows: TGTGCCAGCAGAGCCGGGACAGCATCCTACAATGAGCAGTTCTTC. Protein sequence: CASRAGTASYNEQFF.

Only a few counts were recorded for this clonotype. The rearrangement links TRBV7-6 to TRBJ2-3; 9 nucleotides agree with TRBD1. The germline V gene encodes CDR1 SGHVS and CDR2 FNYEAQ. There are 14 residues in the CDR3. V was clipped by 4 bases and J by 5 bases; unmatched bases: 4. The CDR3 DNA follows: TGTGCCAGCAGCTCTGACAGGGGGTTAGATACGCAGTATTTT. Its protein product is CASSSDRGLDTQYF.

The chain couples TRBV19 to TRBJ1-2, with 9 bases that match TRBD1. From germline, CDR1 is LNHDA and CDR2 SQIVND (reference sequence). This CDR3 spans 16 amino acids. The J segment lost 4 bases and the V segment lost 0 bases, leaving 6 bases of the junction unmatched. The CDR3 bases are TGTGCCAGTAGTATAGACCGGACAGGGGATCCCTATGGCTACACCTTC. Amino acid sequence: CASSIDRTGDPYGYTF.

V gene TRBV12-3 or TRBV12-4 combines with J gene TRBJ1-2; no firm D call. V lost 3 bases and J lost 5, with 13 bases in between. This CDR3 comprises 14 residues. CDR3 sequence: CASSLGPFKYGYTF. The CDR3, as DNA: TGTGCCAGCAGTTTGGGTCCATTCAAGTATGGCTACACCTTC.

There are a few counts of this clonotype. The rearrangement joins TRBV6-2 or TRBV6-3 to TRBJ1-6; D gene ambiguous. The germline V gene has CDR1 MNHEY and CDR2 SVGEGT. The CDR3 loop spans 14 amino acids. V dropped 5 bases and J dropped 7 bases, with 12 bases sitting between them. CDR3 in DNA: TGTGCCAGCAGTCCTCTTAGTGGGAATTCACCCCTCCACTTT. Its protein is CASSPLSGNSPLHF.

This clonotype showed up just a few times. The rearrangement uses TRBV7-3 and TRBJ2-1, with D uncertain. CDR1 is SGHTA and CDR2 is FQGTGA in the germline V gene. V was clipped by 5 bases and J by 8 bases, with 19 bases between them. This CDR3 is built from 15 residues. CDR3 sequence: CASSQEAGDRDEQFF. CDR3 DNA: TGTGCCAGCAGCCAAGAGGCAGGAGATAGGGATGAGCAGTTCTTC.

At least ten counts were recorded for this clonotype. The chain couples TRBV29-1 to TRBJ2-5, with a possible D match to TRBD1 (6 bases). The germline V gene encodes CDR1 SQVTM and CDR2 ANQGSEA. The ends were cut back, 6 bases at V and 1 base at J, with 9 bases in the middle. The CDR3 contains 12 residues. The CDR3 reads CSVGQRQETQYF. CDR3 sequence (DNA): TGCAGCGTCGGACAGCGCCAAGAGACCCAGTACTTC.